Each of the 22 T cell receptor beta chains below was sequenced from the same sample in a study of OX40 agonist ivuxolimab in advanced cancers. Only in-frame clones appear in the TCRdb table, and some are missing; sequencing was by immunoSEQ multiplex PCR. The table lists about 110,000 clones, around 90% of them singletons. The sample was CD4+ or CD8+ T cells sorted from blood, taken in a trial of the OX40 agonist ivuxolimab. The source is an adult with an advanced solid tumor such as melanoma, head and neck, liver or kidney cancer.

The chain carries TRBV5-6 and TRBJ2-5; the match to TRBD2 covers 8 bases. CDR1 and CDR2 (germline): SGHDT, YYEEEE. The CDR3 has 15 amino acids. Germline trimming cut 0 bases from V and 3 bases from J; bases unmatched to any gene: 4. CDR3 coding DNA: TGTGCCAGCAGCTTGGAGCGGGAGTGGGAAGAGACCCAGTACTTC. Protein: CASSLEREWEETQYF.

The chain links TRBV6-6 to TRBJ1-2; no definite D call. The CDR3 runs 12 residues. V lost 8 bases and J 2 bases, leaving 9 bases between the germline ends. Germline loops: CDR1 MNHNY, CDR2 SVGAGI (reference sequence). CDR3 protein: CASGSGNYGYTF. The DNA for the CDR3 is TGTGCCAGCGGGAGTGGAAACTATGGCTACACCTTC.

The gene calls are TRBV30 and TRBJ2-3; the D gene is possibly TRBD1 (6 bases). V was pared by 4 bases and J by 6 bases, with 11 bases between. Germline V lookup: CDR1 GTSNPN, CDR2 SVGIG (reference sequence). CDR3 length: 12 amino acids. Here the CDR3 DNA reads TGTGCCTGGAACAGGGTATGGGATACGCAGTATTTT. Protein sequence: CAWNRVWDTQYF.

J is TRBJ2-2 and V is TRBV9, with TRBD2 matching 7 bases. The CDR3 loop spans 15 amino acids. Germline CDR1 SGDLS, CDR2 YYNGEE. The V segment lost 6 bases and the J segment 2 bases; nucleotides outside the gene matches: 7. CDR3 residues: CASKVRGDNTGELFF. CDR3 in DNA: TGTGCCAGCAAGGTTCGGGGGGATAACACCGGGGAGCTGTTTTTT.

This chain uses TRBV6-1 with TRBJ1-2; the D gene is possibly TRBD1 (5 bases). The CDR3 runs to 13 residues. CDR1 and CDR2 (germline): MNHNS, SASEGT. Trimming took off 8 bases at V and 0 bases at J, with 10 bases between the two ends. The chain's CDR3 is CASAGTTNYGYTF. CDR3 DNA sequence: TGTGCCAGCGCAGGGACTACTAACTATGGCTACACCTTC.

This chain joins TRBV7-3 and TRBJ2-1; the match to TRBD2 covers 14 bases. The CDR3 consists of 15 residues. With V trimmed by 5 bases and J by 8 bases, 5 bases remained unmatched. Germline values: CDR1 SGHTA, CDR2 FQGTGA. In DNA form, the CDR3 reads TGTGCCAGCAGCCTGACTAGCGGGGGGGCCGATGAGCAGTTCTTC. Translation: CASSLTSGGADEQFF.

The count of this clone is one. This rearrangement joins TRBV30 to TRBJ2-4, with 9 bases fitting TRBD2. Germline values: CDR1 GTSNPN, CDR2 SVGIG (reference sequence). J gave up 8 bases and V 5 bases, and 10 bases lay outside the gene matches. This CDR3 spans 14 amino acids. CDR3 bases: TGTGCCTGGCCGCGGGGGGGCGGGATTGACATTCAGTACTTC. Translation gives CAWPRGGGIDIQYF.

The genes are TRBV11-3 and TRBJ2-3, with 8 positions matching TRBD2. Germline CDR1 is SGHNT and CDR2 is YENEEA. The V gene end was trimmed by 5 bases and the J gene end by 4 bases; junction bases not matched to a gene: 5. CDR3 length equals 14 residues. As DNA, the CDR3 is TGTGCCAGCAGCCTCGGGGGGGCCGCAGATACGCAGTATTTT. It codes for CASSLGGAADTQYF. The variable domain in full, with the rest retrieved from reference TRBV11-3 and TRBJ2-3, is EAGVVQSPRYKIIEKKQPVAFWCNPISGHNTLYWYLQNLGQGPELLIRYENEEAVDDSQLPKDRFSAERLKGVDSTLKIQPAELGDSAVYLCASSLGGAADTQYFGPGTRLTVL.

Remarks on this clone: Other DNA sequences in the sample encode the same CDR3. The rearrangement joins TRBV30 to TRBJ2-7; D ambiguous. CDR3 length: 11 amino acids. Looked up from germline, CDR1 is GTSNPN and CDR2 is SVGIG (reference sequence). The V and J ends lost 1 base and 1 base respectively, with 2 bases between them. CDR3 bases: TGTGCCTGGAGTGCTTCCTACGAGCAGTACTTC. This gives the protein CAWSASYEQYF.

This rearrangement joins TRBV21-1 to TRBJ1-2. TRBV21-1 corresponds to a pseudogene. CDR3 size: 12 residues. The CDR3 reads CASSRGYPGYTF. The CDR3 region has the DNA TGTGCCAGCAGCAGGGGGTACCCCGGCTACACCTTC.

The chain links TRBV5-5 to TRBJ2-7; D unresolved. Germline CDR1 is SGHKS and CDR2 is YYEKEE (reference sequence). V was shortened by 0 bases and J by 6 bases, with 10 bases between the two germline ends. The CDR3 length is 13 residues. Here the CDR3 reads CASSLDPMGEQYF. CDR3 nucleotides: TGTGCCAGCAGCTTGGATCCGATGGGCGAGCAGTACTTC.

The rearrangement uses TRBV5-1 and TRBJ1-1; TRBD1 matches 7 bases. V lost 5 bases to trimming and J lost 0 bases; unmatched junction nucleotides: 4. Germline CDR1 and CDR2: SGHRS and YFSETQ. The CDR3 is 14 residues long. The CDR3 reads CASRETGLNTEAFF. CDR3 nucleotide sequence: TGCGCCAGCAGGGAGACAGGGTTGAACACTGAAGCTTTCTTT. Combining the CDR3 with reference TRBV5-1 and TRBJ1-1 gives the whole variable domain KAGVTQTPRYLIKTRGQQVTLSCSPISGHRSVSWYQQTPGQGLQFLFEYFSETQRNKGNFPGRFSGRQFSNSRSEMNVSTLELGDSALYLCASRETGLNTEAFFGQGTRLTVV.

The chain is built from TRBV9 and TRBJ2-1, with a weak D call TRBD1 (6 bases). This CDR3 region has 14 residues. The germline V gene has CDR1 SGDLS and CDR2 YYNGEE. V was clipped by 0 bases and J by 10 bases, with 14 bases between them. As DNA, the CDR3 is TGTGCCAGCAGCGTAGGGGGGCCCCAAGCGGAGCAGTTCTTC. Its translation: CASSVGGPQAEQFF.

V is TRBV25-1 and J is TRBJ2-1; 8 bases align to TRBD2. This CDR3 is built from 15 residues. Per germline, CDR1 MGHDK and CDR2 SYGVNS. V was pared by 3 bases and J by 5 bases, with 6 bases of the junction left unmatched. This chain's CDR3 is CASSDFGGANNEQFF. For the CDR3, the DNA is TGTGCCAGCAGTGATTTCGGGGGGGCCAACAATGAGCAGTTCTTC.

In DNA, the CDR3 is TGTGCCAGCAGTTTACCCTCCCTGGGGCAGCCCCAGCATTTT. It encodes CASSLPSLGQPQHF. The gene calls are TRBV28 and TRBJ1-5; the D is unclear. The germline gives CDR1 MDHEN, CDR2 SYDVKM. Trimming removed 2 bases from V and 7 bases from J, with 12 bases in between. The CDR3 is 14 residues long.

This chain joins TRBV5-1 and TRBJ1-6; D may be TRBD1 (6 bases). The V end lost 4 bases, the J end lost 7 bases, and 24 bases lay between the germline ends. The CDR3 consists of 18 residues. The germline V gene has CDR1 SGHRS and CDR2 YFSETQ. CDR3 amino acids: CASSPRGWGASSNSPLHF. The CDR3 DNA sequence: TGCGCCAGCAGCCCGCGTGGGTGGGGGGCTTCCTCCAATTCACCCCTCCACTTT. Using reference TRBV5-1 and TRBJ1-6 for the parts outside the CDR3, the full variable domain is KAGVTQTPRYLIKTRGQQVTLSCSPISGHRSVSWYQQTPGQGLQFLFEYFSETQRNKGNFPGRFSGRQFSNSRSEMNVSTLELGDSALYLCASSPRGWGASSNSPLHFGNGTRLTVT.

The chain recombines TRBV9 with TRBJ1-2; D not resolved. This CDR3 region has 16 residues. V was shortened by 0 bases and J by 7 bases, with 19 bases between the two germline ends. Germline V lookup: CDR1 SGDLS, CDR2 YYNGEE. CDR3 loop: CASSVDFGGISGGYTF. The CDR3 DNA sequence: TGTGCCAGCAGCGTAGATTTTGGTGGGATTTCTGGTGGCTACACCTTC.

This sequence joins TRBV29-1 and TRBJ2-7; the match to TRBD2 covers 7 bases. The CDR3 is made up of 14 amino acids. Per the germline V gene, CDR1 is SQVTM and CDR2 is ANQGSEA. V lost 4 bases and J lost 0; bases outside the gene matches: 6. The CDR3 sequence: CSVGRGVSSYEQYF. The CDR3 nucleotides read TGCAGCGTTGGCCGGGGGGTGAGCTCCTACGAGCAGTACTTC.

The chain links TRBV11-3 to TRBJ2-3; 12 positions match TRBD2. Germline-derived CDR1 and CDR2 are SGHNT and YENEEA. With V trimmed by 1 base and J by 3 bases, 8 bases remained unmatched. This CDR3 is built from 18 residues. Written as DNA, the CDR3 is TGTGCCAGCAGCTTAGGGCTAGCGGGAGGGGGATCTACAGATACGCAGTATTTT. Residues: CASSLGLAGGGSTDTQYF. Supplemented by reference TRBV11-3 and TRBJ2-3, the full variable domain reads EAGVVQSPRYKIIEKKQPVAFWCNPISGHNTLYWYLQNLGQGPELLIRYENEEAVDDSQLPKDRFSAERLKGVDSTLKIQPAELGDSAVYLCASSLGLAGGGSTDTQYFGPGTRLTVL.

CDR3 bases: TGTGCCAGCAGCCAGTCAGGGGGCGTAGACTATGGCTACACCTTC. It codes for CASSQSGGVDYGYTF. The chain is built from TRBV4-2 and TRBJ1-2; the match to TRBD1 covers 8 bases. The CDR3 consists of 15 residues. From germline, CDR1 is LGHNA and CDR2 YNFKEQ. Trimming removed 3 bases from V and 3 bases from J; junction bases left unmatched: 6.

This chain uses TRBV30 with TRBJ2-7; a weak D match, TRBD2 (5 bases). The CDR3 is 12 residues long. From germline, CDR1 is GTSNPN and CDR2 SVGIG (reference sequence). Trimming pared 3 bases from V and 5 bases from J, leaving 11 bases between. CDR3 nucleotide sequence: TGTGCCTGGAGCCAGGACTGGGACGAGCAGTACTTC. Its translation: CAWSQDWDEQYF.

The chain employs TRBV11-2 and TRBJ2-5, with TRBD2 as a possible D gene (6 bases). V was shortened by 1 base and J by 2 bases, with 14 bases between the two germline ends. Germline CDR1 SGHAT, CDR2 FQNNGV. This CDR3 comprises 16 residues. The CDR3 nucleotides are TGTGCCAGCAGCTTAGGACGGGCGGGGCCTCAAGAGACCCAGTACTTC. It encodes CASSLGRAGPQETQYF. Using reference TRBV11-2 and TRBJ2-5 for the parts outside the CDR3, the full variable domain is EAGVAQSPRYKIIEKRQSVAFWCNPISGHATLYWYQQILGQGPKLLIQFQNNGVVDDSQLPKDRFSAERLKGVDSTLKIQPAKLEDSAVYLCASSLGRAGPQETQYFGPGTRLLVL.